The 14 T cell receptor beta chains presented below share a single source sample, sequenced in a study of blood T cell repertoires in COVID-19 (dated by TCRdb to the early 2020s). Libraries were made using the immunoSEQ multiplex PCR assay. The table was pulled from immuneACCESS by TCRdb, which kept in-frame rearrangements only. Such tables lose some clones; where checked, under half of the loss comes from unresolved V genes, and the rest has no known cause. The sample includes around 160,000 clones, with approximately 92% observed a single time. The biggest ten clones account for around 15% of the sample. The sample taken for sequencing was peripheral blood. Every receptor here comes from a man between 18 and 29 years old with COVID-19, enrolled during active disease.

The DNA of the CDR3 is TGTGCCAGCAGTGAAAGCGTTGACAGATTACAGCCCCAGCATTTT. Translated: CASSESVDRLQPQHF. The rearrangement uses TRBV2 and TRBJ1-5; TRBD1 might be the D (5 bases). This CDR3 region has 15 residues. Germline loops: CDR1 SNHLY, CDR2 FYNNEI. The V end lost 2 bases, the J end lost 7 bases, and 15 bases lay between the germline ends.

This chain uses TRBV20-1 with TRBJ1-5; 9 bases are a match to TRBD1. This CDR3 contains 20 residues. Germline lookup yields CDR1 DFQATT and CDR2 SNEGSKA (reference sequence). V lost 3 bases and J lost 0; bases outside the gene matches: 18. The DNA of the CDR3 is TGCAGTGCTAGTACAGGGTTTGGGACAGGGATAGAGGGTAGCAATCAGCCCCAGCATTTT. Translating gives CSASTGFGTGIEGSNQPQHF.

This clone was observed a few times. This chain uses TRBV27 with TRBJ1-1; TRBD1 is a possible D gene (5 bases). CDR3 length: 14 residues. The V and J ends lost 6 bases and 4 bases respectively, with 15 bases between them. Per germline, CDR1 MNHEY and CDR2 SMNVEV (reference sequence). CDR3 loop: CASRKAGIGTEAFF. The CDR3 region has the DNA TGTGCCAGCAGAAAGGCAGGGATCGGCACTGAAGCTTTCTTT.

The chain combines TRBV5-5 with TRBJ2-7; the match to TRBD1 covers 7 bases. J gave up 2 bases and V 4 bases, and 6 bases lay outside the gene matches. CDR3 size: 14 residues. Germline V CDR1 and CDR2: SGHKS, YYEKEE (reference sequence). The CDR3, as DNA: TGTGCCAGCAGCCTGACAGGGTTTACCTACGAGCAGTACTTC. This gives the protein CASSLTGFTYEQYF.

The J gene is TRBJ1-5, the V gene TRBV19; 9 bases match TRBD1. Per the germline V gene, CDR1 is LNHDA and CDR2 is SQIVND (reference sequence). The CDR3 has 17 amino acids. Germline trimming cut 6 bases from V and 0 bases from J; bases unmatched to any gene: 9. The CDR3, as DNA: TGTGCCAGTAGAACCGGGACAGGGATTTATAGCAATCAGCCCCAGCATTTT. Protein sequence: CASRTGTGIYSNQPQHF.

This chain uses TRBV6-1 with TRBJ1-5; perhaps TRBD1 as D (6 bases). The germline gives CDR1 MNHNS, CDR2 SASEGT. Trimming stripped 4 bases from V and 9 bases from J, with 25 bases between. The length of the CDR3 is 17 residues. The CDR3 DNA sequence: TGTGCCAGCAGTGCCCCACGGACAGCCCTCCGTGAGAGGCCCCAGCATTTT. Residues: CASSAPRTALRERPQHF.

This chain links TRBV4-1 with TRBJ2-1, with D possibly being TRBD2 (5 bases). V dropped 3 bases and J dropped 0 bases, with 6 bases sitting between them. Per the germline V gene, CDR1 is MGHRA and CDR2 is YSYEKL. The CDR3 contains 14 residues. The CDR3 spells CASSQGDSYNEQFF. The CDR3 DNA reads TGCGCCAGCAGCCAGGGAGACTCCTACAATGAGCAGTTCTTC.

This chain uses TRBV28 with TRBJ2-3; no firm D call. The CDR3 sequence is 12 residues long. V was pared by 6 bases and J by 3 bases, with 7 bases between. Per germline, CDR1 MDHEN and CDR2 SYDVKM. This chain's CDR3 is CASRGRTDTQYF. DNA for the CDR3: TGTGCCAGCAGGGGCAGAACAGATACGCAGTATTTT. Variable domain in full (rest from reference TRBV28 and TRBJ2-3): DVKVTQSSRYLVKRTGEKVFLECVQDMDHENMFWYRQDPGLGLRLIYFSYDVKMKEKGDIPEGYSVSREKKERFSLILESASTNQTSMYLCASRGRTDTQYFGPGTRLTVL.

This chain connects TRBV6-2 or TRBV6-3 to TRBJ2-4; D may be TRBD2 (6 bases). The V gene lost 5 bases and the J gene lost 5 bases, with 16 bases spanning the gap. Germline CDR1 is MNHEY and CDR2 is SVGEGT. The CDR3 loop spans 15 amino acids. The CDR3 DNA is TGTGCCAGCAGTCCCCCCTGGAGGGTACAAAACATTCAGTACTTC. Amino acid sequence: CASSPPWRVQNIQYF.

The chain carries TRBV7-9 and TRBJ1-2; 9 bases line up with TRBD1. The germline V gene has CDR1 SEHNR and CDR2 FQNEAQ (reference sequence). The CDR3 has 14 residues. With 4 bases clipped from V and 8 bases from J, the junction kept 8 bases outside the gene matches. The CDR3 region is CASSWGQGRRGYTF. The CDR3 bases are TGTGCCAGCAGCTGGGGACAGGGCAGGCGGGGCTACACCTTC.

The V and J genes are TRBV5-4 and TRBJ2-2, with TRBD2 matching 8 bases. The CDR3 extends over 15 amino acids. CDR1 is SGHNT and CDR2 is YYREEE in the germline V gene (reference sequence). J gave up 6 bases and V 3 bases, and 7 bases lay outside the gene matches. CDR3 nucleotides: TGTGCCAGCAGCTCAAGCGGGAGAGGGGCCGGGGAGCTGTTTTTT. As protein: CASSSSGRGAGELFF.

The CDR3 sequence is CATSRDGETYQPQHF. The DNA of the CDR3 is TGTGCCACCAGCAGAGACGGGGAGACTTATCAGCCCCAGCATTTT. The chain uses TRBV15 and TRBJ1-5; D unclear. Per the germline V gene, CDR1 is LNHNV and CDR2 is YYDKDF (reference sequence). Trimming shortened V by 0 bases and J by 5 bases, and 11 bases separated the two germline ends. CDR3 length: 15 amino acids.

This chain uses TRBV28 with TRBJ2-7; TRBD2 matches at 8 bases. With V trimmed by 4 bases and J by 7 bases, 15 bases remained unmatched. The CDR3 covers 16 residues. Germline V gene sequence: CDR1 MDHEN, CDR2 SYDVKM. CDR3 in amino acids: CASSSKVAGGRREQYF. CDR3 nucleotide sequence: TGTGCCAGCAGTTCCAAGGTTGCGGGGGGACGTAGGGAGCAGTACTTC.

CDR3 sequence (DNA): TGCAGCGTTGAAGCCGGGAGGGGCTACAATGAGCAGTTCTTC. Translating gives CSVEAGRGYNEQFF. This chain joins TRBV29-1 and TRBJ2-1; 8 nucleotides agree with TRBD2. After removal of 1 base from V and 3 bases from J, the junction contained 2 bases not matched to a gene. Per germline, CDR1 SQVTM and CDR2 ANQGSEA. The CDR3 extends over 14 amino acids.